This entry describes one T cell receptor (beta chain). Its target is not known. Constant-region reverse primers amplified full-length variable regions, followed by semi-nested Nested Universal Primer A PCR. TCRdb passed the 5' RACE reads through MiXCR, listing each CDR3 protein once. The sample holds 30,000 to 40,000 distinct CDR3 sequences, 26% seen once. Study-wide findings and caveats: Greatest tumor Treg TCR overlap was with tumor naive CD4+ cells.

The CDR3 length is 13 residues. The ends were cut back, 0 bases at V and 9 bases at J, with 9 bases in the middle. The TCR comes from a female donor with breast cancer. The rearrangement uses TRBV12-3 or TRBV12-4 and TRBJ2-1; D remains unclear. What was sequenced was naive CD4+ T cells sorted from a lymph node. Subset meaning: naive CD4+ T cells, CD4+CD45RA+CD25-. The CDR3 is CASSLALGREQFF. The CDR3, as DNA: TGTGCCAGCAGTTTAGCGCTCGGTCGTGAGCAGTTCTTC.